Included here is one T cell receptor (beta chain) sequence, with context. The antigen is not known. This record belongs to a study of cytomegalovirus exposure and HLA in healthy donors. Overall study results and limits: Subsequent analysis revealed that first-cohort TCR clusters tended to co-occur in the approximately 120 validation repertoires.

Profiling relied on immunoSEQ multiplex PCR, and the TCRdb table lists in-frame clones only, not all of them. Of around 120,000 clones in the sample, approximately 87% are singletons; the top ten hold 6% to 7%. Material for sequencing was PBMCs. The TCR sequence derives from a woman aged 18-30 years in good health and CMV-seropositive.

The CDR3, as DNA: TGTGCCAGCAGCCCGACAGGGGGCACTGAAGCTTTCTTT. Its protein product is CASSPTGGTEAFF. The chain joins TRBV27 to TRBJ1-1, with TRBD1 matching 9 bases. The CDR3 runs to 13 residues. The germline CDR1 and CDR2 sequences are MNHEY and SMNVEV (reference sequence). V lost 6 bases, J lost 4 bases, and 3 bases stayed unmatched.